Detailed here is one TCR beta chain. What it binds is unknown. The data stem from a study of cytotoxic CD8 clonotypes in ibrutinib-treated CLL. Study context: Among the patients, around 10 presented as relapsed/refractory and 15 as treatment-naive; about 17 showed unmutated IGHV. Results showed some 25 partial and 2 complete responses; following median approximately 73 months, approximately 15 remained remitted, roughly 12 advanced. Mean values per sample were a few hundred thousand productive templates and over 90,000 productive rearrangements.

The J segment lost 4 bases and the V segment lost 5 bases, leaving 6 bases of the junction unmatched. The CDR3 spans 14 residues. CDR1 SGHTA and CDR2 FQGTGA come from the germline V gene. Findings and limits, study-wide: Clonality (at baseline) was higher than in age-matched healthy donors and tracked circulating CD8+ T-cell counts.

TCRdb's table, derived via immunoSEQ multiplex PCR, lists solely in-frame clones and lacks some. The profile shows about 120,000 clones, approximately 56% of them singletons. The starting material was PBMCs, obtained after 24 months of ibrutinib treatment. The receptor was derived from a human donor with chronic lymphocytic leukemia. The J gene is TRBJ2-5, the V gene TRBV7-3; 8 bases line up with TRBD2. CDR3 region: CASSPGGASETQYF. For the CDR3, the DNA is TGTGCCAGCAGCCCGGGGGGGGCCTCAGAGACCCAGTACTTC.